A selection of T cell receptor beta chains follows, all from one sample in a study of CD8+ T cells in alopecia areata. The method was immunoSEQ multiplex PCR; TCRdb's version includes in-frame clones alone and lacks a portion of them. Seen here are 120,000 to 150,000 clones, roughly 48% observed once, and the top ten hold approximately 6.8%. Sequencing was carried out using CD4+ T cells sorted from blood. All receptors come from a human donor with alopecia areata. Both conserved end residues are part of each CDR3. Each record gives: CDR3 DNA, CDR3 protein, V gene, D gene, clone size, J gene. D genes are given only for firm matches. Only part of the rows carry a size: once, few, many, or a class if the clone is expanded.

CDR3nt: TGTGCCATCTCAAGGGACGGAAACTATGGCTACACCTTC
CDR3aa: CAISRDGNYGYTF
v_gene: TRBV2
d_gene: .
abundance: once
j_gene: TRBJ1-2

CDR3nt: TGTGCCAGCAGCACGTTTCATCGGGGTTACGGGGAGACCCAGTACTTC
CDR3aa: CASSTFHRGYGETQYF
v_gene: TRBV7-9
d_gene: .
abundance: .
j_gene: TRBJ2-5

CDR3nt: TGTGCCAGCAGGGGGACGAACACCGGGGAGCTGTTTTTT
CDR3aa: CASRGTNTGELFF
v_gene: TRBV25-1
d_gene: .
abundance: few
j_gene: TRBJ2-2

CDR3nt: TGTGCCTGGGGTAATTATCGCGCCTACAATGAGCAGTTCTTC
CDR3aa: CAWGNYRAYNEQFF
v_gene: TRBV30
d_gene: .
abundance: .
j_gene: TRBJ2-1

CDR3nt: TGTGCCAGCAGCTTTACAGTTAACTATGGCTACACCTTC
CDR3aa: CASSFTVNYGYTF
v_gene: TRBV11-2
d_gene: .
abundance: .
j_gene: TRBJ1-2

CDR3nt: TGCAGCGTTGGGCCAGGGCTTAGCTCTGGGGCCAACGTCCTGACTTTC
CDR3aa: CSVGPGLSSGANVLTF
v_gene: TRBV29-1
d_gene: .
abundance: .
j_gene: TRBJ2-6

CDR3nt: TGTGCCAGTAGTATCCGGGACTTCTACGAGCAGTACTTC
CDR3aa: CASSIRDFYEQYF
v_gene: TRBV19
d_gene: .
abundance: .
j_gene: TRBJ2-7

CDR3nt: TGCAGCGTTGGCCGACTAGCGGGAGGGACTGAGCAGTTCTTC
CDR3aa: CSVGRLAGGTEQFF
v_gene: TRBV29-1
d_gene: TRBD2
abundance: .
j_gene: TRBJ2-1

CDR3nt: TGTGCCAGCAGAACCGTCTACGAGCAGTACTTC
CDR3aa: CASRTVYEQYF
v_gene: TRBV25-1
d_gene: .
abundance: .
j_gene: TRBJ2-7

CDR3nt: TGTGCCAGCAGCCAAGCCCCCAAAGAGACCCAGTACTTC
CDR3aa: CASSQAPKETQYF
v_gene: TRBV14
d_gene: .
abundance: few
j_gene: TRBJ2-5

CDR3nt: TGTGCCAGCAGCTTGCCTCCGGGTAGGCTAGCGGGCAATGAGCAGTTCTTC
CDR3aa: CASSLPPGRLAGNEQFF
v_gene: TRBV5-4
d_gene: TRBD2
abundance: .
j_gene: TRBJ2-1

CDR3nt: TGTGCCTGGAGTGTAGGCCACACGGGTGGCTACACCTTC
CDR3aa: CAWSVGHTGGYTF
v_gene: TRBV30
d_gene: .
abundance: .
j_gene: TRBJ1-2

CDR3nt: TGCGCCAGCAGCAGGTACCAAGAGACCCAGTACTTC
CDR3aa: CASSRYQETQYF
v_gene: TRBV5-1
d_gene: .
abundance: .
j_gene: TRBJ2-5

CDR3nt: TGCAGCGTCAACAGGGGGCCTGAGACCCAGTACTTC
CDR3aa: CSVNRGPETQYF
v_gene: TRBV29-1
d_gene: TRBD1
abundance: .
j_gene: TRBJ2-5

CDR3nt: TGTGCCAGCAGTGATGCGAGCGGGACGCTCTACGAGCAGTACTTC
CDR3aa: CASSDASGTLYEQYF
v_gene: TRBV2
d_gene: TRBD2
abundance: .
j_gene: TRBJ2-7

CDR3nt: TGCGCCAGCAGCTTGAGGCCAAGGGCGGAGACCCAGTACTTC
CDR3aa: CASSLRPRAETQYF
v_gene: TRBV5-1
d_gene: .
abundance: .
j_gene: TRBJ2-5

CDR3nt: TGTGCCAGCACCTTGGAACAGGGGAGAGGCAACTATGGCTACACCTTC
CDR3aa: CASTLEQGRGNYGYTF
v_gene: TRBV28
d_gene: TRBD1
abundance: .
j_gene: TRBJ1-2

CDR3nt: TGCAGTGCTCACAGGGAAGAGACCCAGTACTTC
CDR3aa: CSAHREETQYF
v_gene: TRBV20-1
d_gene: .
abundance: .
j_gene: TRBJ2-5

CDR3nt: TGTGCCAGCAGCTTAGTATCAGCCGCTAACTATGGCTACACCTTC
CDR3aa: CASSLVSAANYGYTF
v_gene: TRBV7-2
d_gene: .
abundance: .
j_gene: TRBJ1-2

CDR3nt: TGTGCCAGCAGCCTACCGGGAGGGGAGCTGTTTTTT
CDR3aa: CASSLPGGELFF
v_gene: TRBV28
d_gene: .
abundance: .
j_gene: TRBJ2-2

CDR3nt: TGCGCCAGCAGCTTTGGACTAGCGGGAGGATACGAGCAGTACTTC
CDR3aa: CASSFGLAGGYEQYF
v_gene: TRBV5-1
d_gene: TRBD2
abundance: .
j_gene: TRBJ2-7

CDR3nt: TGCGCCAGCAGCTTGGCCTCCAGCGGGTCCTACAATGAGCAGTTCTTC
CDR3aa: CASSLASSGSYNEQFF
v_gene: TRBV5-1
d_gene: .
abundance: few
j_gene: TRBJ2-1

CDR3nt: TGTGCCTGGAGTTCACGGGGGCGACCTGAAGCTTTCTTT
CDR3aa: CAWSSRGRPEAFF
v_gene: TRBV30
d_gene: .
abundance: .
j_gene: TRBJ1-1

CDR3nt: TGTGCCAGCAGTTCGAACATCAGGAGGGAACGGAGGTATGAGCAGTTCTTC
CDR3aa: CASSSNIRRERRYEQFF
v_gene: TRBV28
d_gene: .
abundance: .
j_gene: TRBJ2-1

CDR3nt: TGTGCCACCAGGGAGACATGGGTAGCCGAGGGGACCGGGGAGCTGTTTTTT
CDR3aa: CATRETWVAEGTGELFF
v_gene: TRBV15
d_gene: .
abundance: .
j_gene: TRBJ2-2

CDR3nt: TGTGCCTGGAGTCACCCTATCGGGGAGCTGTTTTTT
CDR3aa: CAWSHPIGELFF
v_gene: TRBV30
d_gene: .
abundance: .
j_gene: TRBJ2-2

CDR3nt: TGTGCCAGCAGTTCCCATCGGGGTGGGGAGCTGTTTTTT
CDR3aa: CASSSHRGGELFF
v_gene: TRBV6-5
d_gene: .
abundance: .
j_gene: TRBJ2-2

CDR3nt: TGTGCCAGCAGTCTTCTAGCGGGAGCCCTCAATGAGCAGTTCTTC
CDR3aa: CASSLLAGALNEQFF
v_gene: TRBV11-2
d_gene: TRBD2
abundance: .
j_gene: TRBJ2-1

CDR3nt: TGTGCCAGCAGTCCATTAAAGCGGGAGGGCCGAGACAATGAGCAGTTCTTC
CDR3aa: CASSPLKREGRDNEQFF
v_gene: TRBV28
d_gene: TRBD2
abundance: .
j_gene: TRBJ2-1

CDR3nt: TGCAGCGTCGAACAGGGGGCGAACACTGAAGCTTTCTTT
CDR3aa: CSVEQGANTEAFF
v_gene: TRBV29-1
d_gene: TRBD1
abundance: few
j_gene: TRBJ1-1

CDR3nt: TGTGCCAGCAGCCAGAGGACAGGGTTCTACGAGCAGTACTTC
CDR3aa: CASSQRTGFYEQYF
v_gene: TRBV27
d_gene: TRBD1
abundance: .
j_gene: TRBJ2-7